The entry below describes one T cell receptor beta chain. The germline gives CDR1 SGHTA, CDR2 FQGTGA. The CDR3 is 12 residues long. Between the trimmed V and J ends, which lost 0 bases and 10 bases, there was a span of 7 bases. Generated by immunoSEQ multiplex PCR, the TCRdb table keeps only in-frame clones and is missing some. The table has more than 25,000 clones, 90% to 95% seen once; the top ten hold 3% to 5%. The record originates from a study of T cell changes during pregnancy in multiple sclerosis. This sequence originates from a female donor in good health, enrolled as a control in a pregnancy study. The gene calls are TRBV7-3 and TRBJ2-1, with D uncertain. The starting material was CD8+ T cells from peripheral blood mononuclear cells, obtained in the second trimester of pregnancy. The CDR3 DNA reads as TGTGCCAGCAGCTTAACTACGAGCGAGCAGTTCTTC. The encoded protein is CASSLTTSEQFF.